The rows below give T cell receptor beta chains drawn from one sample of a study of blood T cell repertoires in COVID-19. This table comes from immunoSEQ multiplex PCR, and its TCRdb copy is limited to in-frame clones, with some not included. Among more than 120,000 clones listed, about 85% were seen once. The sequenced sample consisted of peripheral blood. The receptors shown here come from a human donor with acute or convalescent COVID-19. The donor label of this sample is uncertain. Each CDR3 is given without its conserved first and last residue. Fields, in order: J gene, V gene, clone size, CDR3 protein. Not all rows give a size; the values are once, few, many and, for expanded clones, a class.

>TRBJ2-2|TRBV9|once
ASSVTSGGPDGELF
>TRBJ2-5|TRBV4-3|.
ASSQARDITTQY
>TRBJ2-1|TRBV27|.
ASSRDLGTGGPGEQF
>TRBJ1-4|TRBV6-5|.
ASRPQGATNEKLF
>TRBJ1-1|TRBV7-2|.
ASSLVWDRAEAF
>TRBJ1-5|TRBV6-5|once
ASTGQWDQPQH
>TRBJ1-2|TRBV19|.
ASRGDSTNYGYT
>TRBJ1-3|TRBV9|.
ASSPDTSSGNTIY
>TRBJ2-2|TRBV24-1|.
ATSDTWLSGELF
>TRBJ1-1|TRBV5-1|.
ASSKVQDGTVEAF
>TRBJ1-6|TRBV11-2|once
ASSPATGTGVNSPLH
>TRBJ2-1|TRBV5-1|.
ASSLETSGSYNEQF
>TRBJ2-7|TRBV27|.
ASSLSPSGEQY
>TRBJ2-2|TRBV5-1|once
ASSWSGLVGGTGELF